These T cell receptor beta chains were read from a single sample in a study of cytomegalovirus exposure and HLA in healthy donors. Method: immunoSEQ multiplex PCR; TCRdb's copy keeps in-frame clones and lacks some. This table has 80,000 to 100,000 clones, over 75% appearing once. Sequenced material: PBMCs. The source of these receptors is a man aged 18-30 years in good health and CMV-seropositive. Each CDR3 is given with its conserved first and last residue. Fields, in order: V gene, clone size, CDR3 protein. Expanded clones get a size class; other rows say once, few or many, or leave the size out.

V gene: TRBV7-9; clone size: .; CDR3 protein: CASSSSGDEQYF
V gene: TRBV7-9; clone size: .; CDR3 protein: CASSPRTGGGKVSPNEQYF
V gene: TRBV30; clone size: .; CDR3 protein: CAWSRDPRGFMNTEAFF
V gene: TRBV7-6; clone size: .; CDR3 protein: CASSLARDSEAFF
V gene: TRBV12-1; clone size: .; CDR3 protein: CASARGPGEQYF
V gene: TRBV7-9; clone size: .; CDR3 protein: CASSPQTTSGRNWGGELFF
V gene: TRBV27; clone size: .; CDR3 protein: CASSIQGAEQYF
V gene: TRBV5-1; clone size: .; CDR3 protein: CASSLGHTNAYEQYF
V gene: TRBV18; clone size: .; CDR3 protein: CASSPQAGANQPQHF
V gene: TRBV7-9; clone size: .; CDR3 protein: CASSLAGGQETQYF
V gene: TRBV5-5; clone size: .; CDR3 protein: CASSSTGGSGNTIYF
V gene: TRBV5-4; clone size: few; CDR3 protein: CASSLYRGYGYTF
V gene: TRBV5-5; clone size: .; CDR3 protein: CASSLEAGRHQPQHF
V gene: TRBV5-5; clone size: .; CDR3 protein: CASSLREPGYSNQPQHF
V gene: TRBV11-2; clone size: .; CDR3 protein: CASSRREGPLGETQYF
V gene: TRBV7-3; clone size: .; CDR3 protein: CASSPRGLAGGYNEQFF
V gene: TRBV5-6; clone size: once; CDR3 protein: CASSSSGLAGDKQYF
V gene: TRBV9; clone size: once; CDR3 protein: CASSEHPSYRGSYNEQFF
V gene: TRBV27; clone size: .; CDR3 protein: CASSLLGTDTQYF
V gene: TRBV5-8; clone size: once; CDR3 protein: CASAGYYEQYF
V gene: TRBV18; clone size: .; CDR3 protein: CASSPESGANVLTF
V gene: TRBV2; clone size: .; CDR3 protein: CASSVSGNYGYTF
V gene: TRBV19; clone size: few; CDR3 protein: CASSIGHGLWNTIYF
V gene: TRBV9; clone size: .; CDR3 protein: CASSVVRTETYEQYF
V gene: TRBV21-1; clone size: once; CDR3 protein: CASRLIQGAYTEAFF
V gene: TRBV6-1; clone size: .; CDR3 protein: CASSEVQGYTGELFF
V gene: TRBV7-2; clone size: few; CDR3 protein: CASTLRDRGHEQYF
V gene: TRBV19; clone size: .; CDR3 protein: CASNTGTGSYNEQFF
V gene: TRBV28; clone size: .; CDR3 protein: CASMDRNNQPQHF
V gene: TRBV6-9; clone size: .; CDR3 protein: CASSCRGHQPQHF
V gene: TRBV6-1; clone size: .; CDR3 protein: CASTALWREWPQHF
V gene: TRBV15; clone size: .; CDR3 protein: CATSEAGGPQHF
V gene: TRBV27; clone size: .; CDR3 protein: CASSPDRGPGETQYF